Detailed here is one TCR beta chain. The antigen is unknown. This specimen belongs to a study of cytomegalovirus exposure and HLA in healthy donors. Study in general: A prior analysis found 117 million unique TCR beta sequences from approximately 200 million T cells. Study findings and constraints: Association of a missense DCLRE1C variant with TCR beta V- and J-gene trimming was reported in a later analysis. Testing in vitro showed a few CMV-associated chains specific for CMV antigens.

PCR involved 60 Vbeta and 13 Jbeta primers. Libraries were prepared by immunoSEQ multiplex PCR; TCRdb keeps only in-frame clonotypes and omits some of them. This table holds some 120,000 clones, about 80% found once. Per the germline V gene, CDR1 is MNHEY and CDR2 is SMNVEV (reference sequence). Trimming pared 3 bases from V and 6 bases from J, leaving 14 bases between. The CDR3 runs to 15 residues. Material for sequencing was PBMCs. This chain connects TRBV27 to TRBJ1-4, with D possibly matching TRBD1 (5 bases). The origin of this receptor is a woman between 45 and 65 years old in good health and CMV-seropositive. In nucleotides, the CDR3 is TGTGCCAGCAGTTTCCAGGGAGGCGGCCATGAAAAACTGTTTTTT. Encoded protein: CASSFQGGGHEKLFF.